Each of the 20 T cell receptor beta chains below was sequenced from the same sample in a study of T cell repertoires in cytomegalovirus infection. TCRdb ran MiXCR on the reads and lists one entry per CDR3 protein. In the table there are around 550,000 distinct CDR3 sequences, around a quarter of which are singletons. Sequenced sample: PBMCs. Source of these receptors: a human donor in good health (CMV status not recorded). Some clones in this sample may be carry-over from other donors' samples.

This clonotype showed up just a few times. V and J are TRBV5-4 and TRBJ2-7; TRBD2 is a possible D gene (6 bases). The V end was cut by 3 bases, the J end by 0 bases, with 13 bases between. The CDR3 loop spans 15 amino acids. Germline lookup yields CDR1 SGHNT and CDR2 YYREEE (reference sequence). CDR3 sequence (DNA): TGTGCCAGCAGCTACCGTGTGGGGGGCTCCTACGAGCAGTACTTC. Residues: CASSYRVGGSYEQYF. Full variable domain (missing parts from reference TRBV5-4 and TRBJ2-7): ETGVTQSPTHLIKTRGQQVTLRCSSQSGHNTVSWYQQALGQGPQFIFQYYREEENGRGNFPPRFSGLQFPNYSSELNVNALELDDSALYLCASSYRVGGSYEQYFGPGTRLTVT.

The V call is TRBV7-9, the J call TRBJ1-2, with D maybe TRBD1 (5 bases). Germline CDR1 SEHNR, CDR2 FQNEAQ (reference sequence). V was cut by 7 bases and J by 6 bases, with 9 bases left in between. CDR3 length: 11 residues. CDR3 DNA: TGTGCCAGCATGGGGGGAAATGGCTACACCTTC. Its translation is CASMGGNGYTF.

This chain connects TRBV19 to TRBJ1-6; D remains ambiguous. V shed 5 bases and J shed 12 bases, with 11 bases lying between them. Germline CDR1 and CDR2: LNHDA and SQIVND (reference sequence). The CDR3 has 12 residues. CDR3 region: CASSHRREPLHF. The CDR3 region has the DNA TGTGCCAGTAGTCACCGAAGGGAACCCCTCCACTTT.

In its sample, this clonotype was seen many times. The rearrangement joins TRBV12-3 or TRBV12-4 to TRBJ1-1, with D tentatively TRBD1 (6 bases). CDR3 length equals 15 residues. The V and J ends lost 6 bases and 7 bases respectively, with 21 bases between them. For the CDR3, the DNA is TGTGCCAGCAGCGTTCCCCAGGGGTTTCGCCATGAAGCTTTCTTT. Translation gives CASSVPQGFRHEAFF.

In this sample, this clonotype turned up a few times. CDR3 sequence reads: CASSYSPPGRDNQETQYF. The DNA for the CDR3 is TGTGCCAGCAGTTACAGTCCGCCAGGGCGCGATAACCAAGAGACCCAGTACTTC. The rearrangement joins TRBV6-5 to TRBJ2-5; D possibly corresponds to TRBD1 (5 bases). Trimming removed 2 bases at V and 0 bases at J, with 19 bases between. The length of the CDR3 is 18 residues. The germline V gene encodes CDR1 MNHEY and CDR2 SVGAGI.

This sequence joins TRBV2 and TRBJ1-1; the D gene is possibly TRBD1 (5 bases). Trimming took 0 bases from V and 4 from J, leaving 9 bases between them. The CDR3 extends over 14 amino acids. The germline V gene encodes CDR1 SNHLY and CDR2 FYNNEI. CDR3 nucleotides: TGTGCCAGCAGTGAAGCATCAGGGTCCACTGAAGCTTTCTTT. It yields the protein CASSEASGSTEAFF.

The CDR3 protein is CASSTWDSRNTEAFF. CDR3 nucleotide sequence: TGTGCCAGCAGCACTTGGGACAGCCGAAACACTGAAGCTTTCTTT. The chain couples TRBV7-6 to TRBJ1-1; 7 nucleotides agree with TRBD1. This CDR3 region has 15 residues. Germline V gene sequence: CDR1 SGHVS, CDR2 FNYEAQ. V dropped 5 bases and J dropped 2; count of bases not matched to a gene: 8.

The CDR3 region has the DNA TGTGCCAGCAACTCCATCGGGTCTAGCGGGAGTGGGGAGACCCAGTACTTC. Translating it yields CASNSIGSSGSGETQYF. The chain couples TRBV6-2 or TRBV6-3 to TRBJ2-5; 10 bases are a match to TRBD2. The germline V gene has CDR1 MNHEY and CDR2 SVGEGT. CDR3 length: 17 amino acids. V dropped 7 bases and J dropped 5; count of bases not matched to a gene: 16.

This chain joins TRBV10-2 and TRBJ2-1, with D maybe TRBD2 (6 bases). TRBJ2-7 explains the end of the DNA better; the J call may be wrong. CDR3 size: 13 residues. The V gene's germline CDR1 is WSHSY and CDR2 SAAADI. The CDR3 loop is CASSETSSSEQYF. Written as DNA, the CDR3 is TGCGCCAGCAGTGAAACTAGCTCGAGTGAGCAGTACTTC.

This clonotype was seen a few times. This rearrangement joins TRBV5-6 to TRBJ2-5; TRBD2 agrees at 7 bases. Germline V CDR1 and CDR2: SGHDT, YYEEEE. The junction had 13 bases not matched to a gene; V was cut back by 0 bases and J by 2 bases. This CDR3 spans 18 amino acids. Here the CDR3 reads CASSLGGGVAVGQETQYF. As DNA, the CDR3 is TGTGCCAGCAGCTTGGGGGGAGGGGTAGCGGTGGGACAAGAGACCCAGTACTTC.

This clonotype was found many times. The gene calls are TRBV7-2 and TRBJ2-5, with 8 positions matching TRBD2. CDR3 size: 14 residues. CDR1 is SGHTA, CDR2 FQGNSA, per germline. The junction had 7 bases not matched to a gene; V was cut back by 5 bases and J by 5 bases. The CDR3 nucleotides read TGTGCCAGCAGCACCGGGACGGGAGGGGAGACCCAGTACTTC. It encodes CASSTGTGGETQYF.

This clonotype was counted many times. The chain joins TRBV7-9 to TRBJ1-2, with D unclear. The CDR3 covers 13 residues. V was cut by 6 bases and J by 1 base, with 9 bases left in between. Germline V gives CDR1 SEHNR, CDR2 FQNEAQ (reference sequence). The CDR3 DNA reads as TGTGCCAGCAGACCCGATCTTAACTATGGCTACACCTTC. It translates to CASRPDLNYGYTF.

This clonotype was counted between two and nine times. DNA for the CDR3: TGTGCCAGCAGTCCCAGGACAGCTGGGGCGACCTATGGCTACACCTTC. It is translated as CASSPRTAGATYGYTF. The chain uses TRBV12-3 or TRBV12-4 and TRBJ1-2; perhaps TRBD1 as D (6 bases). Trimming stripped 5 bases from V and 4 bases from J, with 20 bases between. CDR3 length: 16 amino acids.

The rearrangement joins TRBV28 to TRBJ2-2; no definite D call. Trimming stripped 5 bases from V and 3 bases from J, with 7 bases between. Germline V CDR1 and CDR2: MDHEN, SYDVKM. The CDR3 extends over 13 amino acids. The CDR3 spells CASSPLDTGELFF. The CDR3 DNA follows: TGTGCCAGCAGTCCACTGGACACCGGGGAGCTGTTTTTT. The whole variable domain, filled in from reference TRBV28 and TRBJ2-2, reads DVKVTQSSRYLVKRTGEKVFLECVQDMDHENMFWYRQDPGLGLRLIYFSYDVKMKEKGDIPEGYSVSREKKERFSLILESASTNQTSMYLCASSPLDTGELFFGEGSRLTVL.

The DNA of the CDR3 is TGTGCCAGCGACACAGGGGCGGGTCAGCCCCAGCATTTT. Translation: CASDTGAGQPQHF. V usage is TRBV6-2 or TRBV6-3 and J usage is TRBJ1-5; TRBD1 matches 7 bases. Trimming cost V 8 bases and J 6 bases; bases outside gene matches: 7. CDR3 length: 13 amino acids. CDR1 and CDR2 from the germline V gene are MNHEY and SVGEGT.

This clonotype has a count of ten or more. Its ends do not fully match the called genes, so a read error is possible. The rearrangement links TRBV7-2 to TRBJ2-7, with TRBD2 identical over 7 bases. The CDR3 is 15 residues long. Germline V gene lookup returns CDR1 SGHTA and CDR2 FQGNSA. The CDR3 DNA reads TGTGCCAGCACCTTAGGCTCCTCAAGACTAGCTGTGCAGTACTTC. Translation: CASTLGSSRLAVQYF.

This clonotype came up a few times. This rearrangement joins TRBV29-1 to TRBJ2-2; D gene unclear. The CDR3 length is 11 residues. The V end lost 5 bases, the J end lost 3 bases, and 4 bases lay between the germline ends. Germline CDR1 and CDR2: SQVTM and ANQGSEA. The CDR3 bases are TGCAGCGTTCGAGACACCGGGGAGCTGTTTTTT. It specifies CSVRDTGELFF.

This chain links TRBV24-1 with TRBJ2-6; D call uncertain. Germline V CDR1 and CDR2: KGHDR, SFDVKD. The CDR3 consists of 16 residues. The V and J ends lost 5 bases and 0 bases respectively, with 10 bases between them. The CDR3 is CATSAQRNSGANVLTF. CDR3 in DNA: TGTGCCACCAGTGCCCAGAGAAACTCTGGGGCCAACGTCCTGACTTTC.

This clonotype was recorded a few times. The chain combines TRBV30 with TRBJ2-1; the D gene is possibly TRBD2 (5 bases). This CDR3 is 12 amino acids long. Trimming took 8 bases from V and 1 from J, leaving 9 bases between them. Germline V gives CDR1 GTSNPN, CDR2 SVGIG (reference sequence). DNA of the CDR3: TGTGCCCGCAGCGGATCCTACAATGAGCAGTTCTTC. Residues: CARSGSYNEQFF.

The V call is TRBV6-2 or TRBV6-3, the J call TRBJ1-5; D remains ambiguous. The CDR3 length is 12 residues. Germline-derived CDR1 and CDR2 are MNHEY and SVGEGT. Trimming took off 7 bases at V and 5 bases at J, with 9 bases between the two ends. The DNA of the CDR3 is TGTGCCAGCACGGCCAAGGATCAGCCCCAGCATTTT. Residues: CASTAKDQPQHF.